These 28 T cell receptor beta chains were sequenced from one sample in a study of CD8+ T cells in alopecia areata. Investigators isolated RNA and reverse transcribed it into cDNA to act as the sequencing template. Assay: immunoSEQ multiplex PCR; the TCRdb copy retains only in-frame clones and omits some. The sample gives approximately 210,000 clones, around 66% of which show up once; 4% to 4.5% is in the top ten. As for treatment: oral pan-JAK inhibitor, 5-10 mg twice daily. Sequenced here: CD4+ T cells sorted from blood, sampled at week 4, from a patient treated with tofacitinib. The source is a human donor with alopecia areata.

CDR3 coding DNA: TGTGCCAGCTCACTTTACAGGGTAGGGCAGCCCCAGCATTTT. Residues: CASSLYRVGQPQHF. V usage is TRBV18 and J usage is TRBJ1-5, with TRBD1 as a possible D gene (6 bases). The V end was cut by 4 bases, the J end by 7 bases, with 14 bases between. This CDR3 is built from 14 residues. Germline assignment: CDR1 KGHSH and CDR2 LQKENI.

This clone was recorded once. The J gene is TRBJ2-5, the V gene TRBV5-1, with TRBD1 matching 8 bases. The V and J ends lost 4 bases and 5 bases, in that order; junction bases with no gene match: 13. Germline CDR1 SGHRS, CDR2 YFSETQ. The CDR3 length is 16 residues. This CDR3 reads CASSLPQGVWEETQYF. The CDR3 nucleotides read TGCGCCAGCAGCCTCCCACAGGGGGTATGGGAGGAGACCCAGTACTTC.

This clone was seen just once. J is TRBJ1-2 and V is TRBV7-9; D may be TRBD1 (6 bases). This CDR3 is built from 14 residues. CDR1 SEHNR and CDR2 FQNEAQ come from the germline V gene (reference sequence). The ends were cut back, 6 bases at V and 8 bases at J, with 19 bases in the middle. The CDR3 region has the DNA TGTGCCAGCAGGGAGCGAGGACAGCTTAGGGGCTACACCTTC. Translation gives CASRERGQLRGYTF.

The rearrangement joins TRBV14 to TRBJ2-5; D may correspond to TRBD1 or TRBD2 (5 bases each). Between the trimmed V and J ends, which lost 1 base and 5 bases, there was a span of 11 bases. Germline V lookup: CDR1 SGHDN, CDR2 FVKESK. The CDR3 runs to 14 residues. The CDR3 sequence is CASSQGRGTETQYF. The CDR3 coding sequence is TGTGCCAGCAGCCAAGGACGAGGGACGGAGACCCAGTACTTC.

V and J are TRBV6-4 and TRBJ1-6, with unresolved D. The germline V and J ends were trimmed by 6 bases and 8 bases, with 5 bases remaining between them. The germline CDR1 and CDR2 sequences are MRHNA and SNTAGT. The CDR3 sequence is 11 residues long. The CDR3 reads CASSDHSPLHF. The DNA of the CDR3 is TGTGCCAGCAGCGATCATTCACCCCTCCACTTT.

The chain carries TRBV30 and TRBJ1-5; 8 bases are shared with TRBD1. V was clipped by 2 bases and J by 6 bases; unmatched bases: 18. Germline V gene data show CDR1 as GTSNPN and CDR2 as SVGIG (reference sequence). There are 18 residues in the CDR3. As DNA, the CDR3 is TGTGCCTGGAGTAAGACCCGACTTGGACAGGGAGGGGGTCAGCCCCAGCATTTT. Protein sequence: CAWSKTRLGQGGGQPQHF.

This clone was picked up a small number of times. This chain joins TRBV30 and TRBJ2-1; D gene uncertain. The V and J ends lost 4 bases and 4 bases respectively, with 5 bases between them. Germline V gene sequence: CDR1 GTSNPN, CDR2 SVGIG (reference sequence). This CDR3 contains 11 residues. This chain's CDR3 is CAWTLYNEQFF. The CDR3 DNA is TGTGCCTGGACCCTATACAATGAGCAGTTCTTC.

The J gene is TRBJ1-1, the V gene TRBV29-1, with D unclear. Germline V CDR1 and CDR2: SQVTM, ANQGSEA. V shed 7 bases and J shed 5 bases, with 14 bases lying between them. The CDR3 runs 12 residues. CDR3 sequence reads: CSARGGRTEAFF. The CDR3 DNA reads TGCAGCGCCCGGGGAGGAAGGACTGAAGCTTTCTTT.

The gene calls are TRBV28 and TRBJ2-5; the match to TRBD1 covers 8 bases. Germline values: CDR1 MDHEN, CDR2 SYDVKM. CDR3 length equals 15 residues. J was trimmed by 4 bases and V by 4 bases; bases with no gene match: 8. The CDR3 loop reads CASSSAGGPGETQYF. DNA for the CDR3: TGTGCCAGCAGTTCCGCAGGGGGCCCGGGAGAGACCCAGTACTTC.

CDR3 amino acids: CASSRGLNEQFF. For the CDR3, the DNA is TGTGCCAGCAGCAGGGGTTTGAATGAGCAGTTCTTC. The chain carries TRBV11-3 and TRBJ2-1; a possible D gene is TRBD1 (5 bases). The CDR3 extends over 12 amino acids. V shed 5 bases and J shed 7 bases, with 9 bases lying between them. Germline V lookup: CDR1 SGHNT, CDR2 YENEEA.

The J gene is TRBJ1-2, the V gene TRBV4-3; D is undetermined. This CDR3 is 16 amino acids long. From germline, CDR1 is LGHNA and CDR2 YSLEER. The V and J ends lost 1 base and 3 bases respectively, with 15 bases between them. CDR3 sequence reads: CASSQGVAAGYYGYTF. The CDR3 DNA reads as TGCGCCAGCAGCCAAGGGGTCGCAGCCGGATACTATGGCTACACCTTC.

The chain's CDR3 is CASSDTGVREQYF. CDR3 nucleotide sequence: TGCGCCAGCAGCGATACAGGGGTTCGGGAGCAGTACTTC. This chain links TRBV5-1 with TRBJ2-7; 7 bases map to TRBD1. V lost 4 bases to trimming and J lost 7 bases; unmatched junction nucleotides: 8. Germline-derived CDR1 and CDR2 are SGHRS and YFSETQ. The CDR3 runs to 13 residues.

The rearrangement uses TRBV29-1 and TRBJ2-7; D may be TRBD1 (5 bases). The CDR3 has 11 residues. Germline CDR1 reads SQVTM; CDR2 reads ANQGSEA. V was shortened by 6 bases and J by 6 bases, with 12 bases between the two germline ends. As DNA, the CDR3 is TGCAGCGTAGATCAGGGATTCGAGCAGTACTTC. Translated: CSVDQGFEQYF.

This clone turned up a few times. This CDR3 is CAWSVQAGPYEQYF. The CDR3 nucleotides are TGTGCCTGGAGTGTACAGGCGGGACCCTACGAGCAGTACTTC. This rearrangement joins TRBV30 to TRBJ2-7; possible D gene TRBD2, 6 bases. Germline assignment: CDR1 GTSNPN and CDR2 SVGIG (reference sequence). With 0 bases removed from V and 2 bases from J, the gap between germline ends came to 11 bases. The CDR3 has 14 amino acids.

V usage is TRBV5-6 and J usage is TRBJ1-2; D gene unclear. From germline, CDR1 is SGHDT and CDR2 YYEEEE. This CDR3 has 13 residues. The ends were cut back, 3 bases at V and 5 bases at J, with 11 bases in the middle. For the CDR3, the DNA is TGTGCCAGCAGCTCGGACGGAGATTATGGCTACACCTTC. This translates into CASSSDGDYGYTF.

V usage is TRBV7-9 and J usage is TRBJ2-5; a weak D match, TRBD2 (5 bases). V gave up 4 bases and J gave up 5 bases, with 14 bases separating them. CDR3 size: 14 residues. Germline CDR1 is SEHNR and CDR2 is FQNEAQ (reference sequence). In DNA, the CDR3 is TGTGCCAGCAGCTACTCAACGGGGATTGAGACCCAGTACTTC. It codes for CASSYSTGIETQYF.

This clone was observed a handful of times. This chain connects TRBV6-1 to TRBJ2-5; D is uncertain. The CDR3 totals 12 residues. V was shortened by 8 bases and J by 1 base, with 8 bases between the two germline ends. Germline CDR1 MNHNS, CDR2 SASEGT. CDR3 sequence reads: CASYQFQETQYF. The DNA for the CDR3 is TGTGCCAGCTATCAGTTCCAAGAGACCCAGTACTTC.

This rearrangement joins TRBV9 to TRBJ2-2, with 7 bases that match TRBD2. Germline V gene sequence: CDR1 SGDLS, CDR2 YYNGEE. This CDR3 contains 16 residues. V was pared by 5 bases and J by 0 bases, with 7 bases of the junction left unmatched. The CDR3 coding sequence is TGTGCCAGCAGTGCCCAACTAGCGTCGAACACCGGGGAGCTGTTTTTT. This gives the protein CASSAQLASNTGELFF.

The chain is built from TRBV2 and TRBJ2-1, with D unclear. Germline CDR1 and CDR2: SNHLY and FYNNEI. V was trimmed by 0 bases and J by 7 bases, leaving 10 bases between them. This CDR3 is built from 14 residues. Here the CDR3 DNA reads TGTGCCAGCAGTGAAGCGGGTTGGGCAAATGAGCAGTTCTTC. It specifies CASSEAGWANEQFF.

This clone was observed a few times. The CDR3 region has the DNA TGCAGCACGGACAGGGGATCGTTGGATGGCTACACCTTC. Translated, it gives CSTDRGSLDGYTF. This rearrangement joins TRBV29-1 to TRBJ1-2, with TRBD1 matching 9 bases. Germline trimming cut 8 bases from V and 6 bases from J; bases unmatched to any gene: 10. The CDR3 extends over 13 amino acids. Per germline, CDR1 SQVTM and CDR2 ANQGSEA.

This clone has only one observation. The sample contains more than one DNA sequence encoding this CDR3. The chain couples TRBV29-1 to TRBJ1-2; possible D gene TRBD1, 5 bases. Germline CDR1 reads SQVTM; CDR2 reads ANQGSEA. V was cut by 4 bases and J by 6 bases, with 9 bases left in between. This CDR3 spans 11 amino acids. CDR3 sequence (DNA): TGCAGCGTTGGAGGGGCCGATGGCTACACCTTC. Residues: CSVGGADGYTF.

The V gene is TRBV7-2, the J gene TRBJ2-1; 9 nucleotides match TRBD2. Germline V gives CDR1 SGHTA, CDR2 FQGNSA. This CDR3 region has 16 residues. V shed 5 bases and J 9 bases; nucleotides not matched to a gene: 14. The CDR3 coding sequence is TGTGCCAGCAGCCCCCCTGAAGCGGGGGGTATTAGTGAGCAGTTCTTC. Its translation: CASSPPEAGGISEQFF.

CDR3 loop: CASSAENSNQPQHF. The CDR3 region has the DNA TGTGCCAGCAGTGCCGAAAATAGCAATCAGCCCCAGCATTTT. The V and J genes are TRBV2 and TRBJ1-5, with D hard to call. The V and J ends lost 4 bases and 0 bases respectively, with 7 bases between them. The CDR3 runs to 14 residues. Germline values: CDR1 SNHLY, CDR2 FYNNEI. The full variable domain, with the rest looked up from reference TRBV2 and TRBJ1-5, is EPEVTQTPSHQVTQMGQEVILRCVPISNHLYFYWYRQILGQKVEFLVSFYNNEISEKSEIFDDQFSVERPDGSNFTLKIRSTKLEDSAMYFCASSAENSNQPQHFGDGTRLSIL.

V is TRBV18 and J is TRBJ2-5; weak D call: TRBD2 (6 bases). The germline V and J ends were trimmed by 3 bases and 5 bases, with 16 bases remaining between them. The germline V gene has CDR1 KGHSH and CDR2 LQKENI. The CDR3 has 15 amino acids. The DNA for the CDR3 is TGTGCCAGCTCACCTGACGGCCACGGAGGGGAGACCCAGTACTTC. It specifies CASSPDGHGGETQYF. Drawing the rest from reference TRBV18 and TRBJ2-5, the complete variable domain is NAGVMQNPRHLVRRRGQEARLRCSPMKGHSHVYWYRQLPEEGLKFMVYLQKENIIDESGMPKERFSAEFPKEGPSILRIQQVVRGDSAAYFCASSPDGHGGETQYFGPGTRLLVL.

The CDR3 nucleotides are TGTGCCAGCAGCCAACAGGGGCTTCCCACAGATACGCAGTATTTT. Translating it yields CASSQQGLPTDTQYF. The chain carries TRBV6-5 and TRBJ2-3; 7 nucleotides line up with TRBD1. The V gene's germline CDR1 is MNHEY and CDR2 SVGAGI. Trimming took 6 bases from V and 2 from J; bases not matched to a gene: 8. The CDR3 has 15 amino acids.

This chain joins TRBV9 and TRBJ2-3; D call uncertain. This CDR3 has 15 residues. Trimming took 0 bases from V and 8 from J, leaving 16 bases between them. CDR1 and CDR2 from the germline V gene are SGDLS and YYNGEE. This CDR3 reads CASSVEATTSSTQYF. The DNA for the CDR3 is TGTGCCAGCAGCGTAGAGGCTACCACCTCGAGTACGCAGTATTTT.

V is TRBV9 and J is TRBJ1-2; D is uncertain. Germline CDR1 reads SGDLS; CDR2 reads YYNGEE. The CDR3 has 13 residues. Trimming shortened V by 5 bases and J by 8 bases, and 16 bases separated the two germline ends. Here the CDR3 reads CASRGEYLGGYTF. The DNA of the CDR3 is TGTGCCAGCAGAGGAGAATACCTTGGAGGCTACACCTTC.

The chain couples TRBV14 to TRBJ1-1; maybe TRBD1 (6 bases). The V end lost 3 bases, the J end lost 7 bases, and 15 bases lay between the germline ends. The CDR3 length is 14 residues. Germline V gene lookup returns CDR1 SGHDN and CDR2 FVKESK. CDR3 residues: CASSHLGGNGEAFF. Here the CDR3 DNA reads TGTGCCAGCAGCCATTTAGGGGGGAACGGTGAAGCTTTCTTT.